The source of this TCR beta chain is a study of blood T cell repertoires in COVID-19. Study-level background: T cells, B-cell-depleted T cells, or PBMCs provided the cDNA or gDNA that served as material.

Those who participated ranged in age from roughly 18 to 100 years and resided in about two dozen US areas. Researchers sorted participants into cohorts using their self-reported clinical history. What the recovered Cohort 3 donors had was two negative PCRs, clearance, or symptom resolution. V lost 2 bases and J lost 7; bases outside the gene matches: 3. The germline gives CDR1 LGHDT, CDR2 YNNKEL (reference sequence). The CDR3 loop spans 15 amino acids. Sequencing used immunoSEQ multiplex PCR; TCRdb keeps in-frame clones, though not all of them. The data contain 450,000 or so clones, about nine tenths of them singletons.

Specimen: PBMCs or T cells enriched from blood (not recorded which). This chain joins TRBV3-1 (or the pseudogene TRBV3-2) and TRBJ1-6, with 9 bases fitting TRBD1. This receptor was taken from a man aged 18 to 30 who had recovered from COVID-19. The CDR3 reads CASSQTGTGNSPLHF. The CDR3 DNA reads as TGTGCCAGCAGCCAAACCGGGACAGGGAATTCACCCCTCCACTTT.